This TCR beta chain was found in a study of spatial heterogeneity in lung cancer. Study details: Detection consistently captured more beta-chain sequences than alpha-chain sequences.

Regarding time point: sample taken at primary tumor resection. No cells were sorted before sequencing. The whole RNA sequenced was extracted from tumor, nontumor lung or frozen PBMC. Samples were obtained from about 75 donors, all untreated early-stage non-small cell lung cancer patients. Germline V gene data show CDR1 as MDHEN and CDR2 as SYDVKM. The CDR3 is 12 amino acids. V lost 8 bases and J 8 bases, leaving 13 bases between the germline ends. TCR cDNA molecules each carried a unique molecular identifier. TCRdb fed the 5' RACE reads into MiXCR, producing one record per CDR3 protein. The sample comprises tens of thousands of distinct CDR3 sequences, 9.5% to 15% of which are singletons, and roughly 39% rests with the top ten. A word on this clonotype: One base away lies a much larger clone, so this may be a sequencing read error. Since no conserved phenylalanine or tryptophan closes the CDR3, a read error is the likely cause.

The rearrangement uses TRBV28 and TRBJ2-1; D might be TRBD2 (5 bases). The starting material was PBMCs, obtained at surgery. This TCR was recovered from a male donor with early-stage non-small cell lung cancer. The CDR3 nucleotides read TGTGCCAGCGAGGGAAACGTCGATGAGCAGTTCCTC. It specifies CASEGNVDEQFL.